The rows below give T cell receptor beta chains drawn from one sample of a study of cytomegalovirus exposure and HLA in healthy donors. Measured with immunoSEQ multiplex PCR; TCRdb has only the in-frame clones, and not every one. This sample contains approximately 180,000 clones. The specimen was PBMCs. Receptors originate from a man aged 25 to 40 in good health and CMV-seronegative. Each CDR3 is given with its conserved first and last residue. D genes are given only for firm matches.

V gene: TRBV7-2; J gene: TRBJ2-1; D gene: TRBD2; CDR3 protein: CASSPGTGRALYNEQFF; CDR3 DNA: TGTGCCAGCAGCCCCGGGACCGGGAGGGCCTTATACAATGAGCAGTTCTTC
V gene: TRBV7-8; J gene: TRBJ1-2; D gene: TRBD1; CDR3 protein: CASSLSAGGYGYTF; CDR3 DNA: TGTGCCAGCAGCTTATCTGCAGGGGGGTATGGCTACACCTTC
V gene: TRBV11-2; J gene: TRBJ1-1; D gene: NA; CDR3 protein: CASSFRGNTEAFF; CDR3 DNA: TGTGCCAGCAGCTTCCGGGGGAACACTGAAGCTTTCTTT
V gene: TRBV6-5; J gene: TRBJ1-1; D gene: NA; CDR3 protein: CASGRLANTEAFF; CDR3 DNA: TGTGCCAGCGGGAGACTTGCGAACACTGAAGCTTTCTTT
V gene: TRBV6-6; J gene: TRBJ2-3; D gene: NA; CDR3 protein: CASSYGGATSTDTQYF; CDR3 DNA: TGTGCCAGCAGTTACGGGGGGGCAACTAGCACAGATACGCAGTATTTT
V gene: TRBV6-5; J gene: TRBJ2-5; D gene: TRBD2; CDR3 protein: CASSYRGGRRTQYF; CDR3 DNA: TGTGCCAGCAGTTACCGGGGGGGTAGGAGGACCCAGTACTTC
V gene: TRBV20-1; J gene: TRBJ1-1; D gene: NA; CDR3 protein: CSGTANTEAFF; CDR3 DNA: TGCAGTGGGACAGCGAACACTGAAGCTTTCTTT
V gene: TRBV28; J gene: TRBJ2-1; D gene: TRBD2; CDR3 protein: CASTVGEGPPNEQFF; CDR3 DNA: TGTGCCAGCACCGTGGGGGAGGGACCCCCCAATGAGCAGTTCTTC
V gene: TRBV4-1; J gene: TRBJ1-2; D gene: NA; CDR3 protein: CASSQGWAGSNYGYTF; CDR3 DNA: TGCGCCAGCAGCCAAGGATGGGCAGGGTCTAACTATGGCTACACCTTC
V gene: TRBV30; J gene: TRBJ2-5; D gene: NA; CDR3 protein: CAWVGLANWGQETQYF; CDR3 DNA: TGTGCCTGGGTGGGGCTAGCGAACTGGGGGCAAGAGACCCAGTACTTC
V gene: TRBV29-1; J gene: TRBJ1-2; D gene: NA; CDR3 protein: CSVTGGSSPYGYTF; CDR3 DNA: TGCAGCGTTACCGGAGGATCCTCACCCTATGGCTACACCTTC
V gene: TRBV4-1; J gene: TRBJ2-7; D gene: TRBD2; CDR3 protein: CASSQAPGLQYEQYF; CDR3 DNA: TGCGCCAGCAGCCAAGCGCCGGGACTACAATACGAGCAGTACTTC
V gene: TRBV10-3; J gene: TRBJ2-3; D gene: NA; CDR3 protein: CAISDGTSTDTQYF; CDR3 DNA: TGTGCCATCAGTGACGGGACTAGCACAGATACGCAGTATTTT
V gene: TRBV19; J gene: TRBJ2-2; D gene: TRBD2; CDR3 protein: CASSTTSGGIGELFF; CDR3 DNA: TGTGCCAGTAGTACGACTAGCGGGGGGATCGGGGAGCTGTTTTTT
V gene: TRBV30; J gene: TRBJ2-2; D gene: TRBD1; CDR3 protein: CAWSPFGDRGAGELFF; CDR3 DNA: TGTGCCTGGAGTCCTTTTGGGGACAGGGGGGCCGGGGAGCTGTTTTTT
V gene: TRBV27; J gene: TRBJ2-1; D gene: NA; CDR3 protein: CASSLHPKQGNRLHEQFF; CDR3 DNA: TGTGCCAGCAGTTTGCATCCCAAACAGGGTAACCGGCTCCATGAGCAGTTCTTC
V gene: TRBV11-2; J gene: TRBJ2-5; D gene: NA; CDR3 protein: CASSFQDRQETQYF; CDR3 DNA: TGTGCCAGCAGCTTCCAGGACAGACAAGAGACCCAGTACTTC